These 29 T cell receptor beta chains share one sample of origin, sequenced in a study of blood T cell repertoires in COVID-19 (dated by TCRdb to about 2020). Receptors were amplified or captured by the immunoSEQ multiplex PCR assay. Here the immuneACCESS table is served through TCRdb, limited to in-frame sequences with V and J called. Missing clones are a known gap in these copies; in checked studies unresolved V genes cover under half, and the rest lacks a known reason. A total of 450,000 or so clones appear in this sample, 80% to 90% of them only once. The ten biggest clones cover 0.75% to 0.85% of the sample. Sequenced sample: peripheral blood. The source is a man aged 18-30 years with COVID-19, enrolled during active disease.

The J gene is TRBJ2-1, the V gene TRBV6-5; the D is unclear. This CDR3 is built from 13 residues. Trimming shortened V by 0 bases and J by 9 bases, and 9 bases separated the two germline ends. Per germline, CDR1 MNHEY and CDR2 SVGAGI. CDR3 in amino acids: CASSYSILGEQFF. The CDR3 DNA reads as TGTGCCAGCAGTTACTCGATCCTCGGTGAGCAGTTCTTC.

The chain recombines TRBV30 with TRBJ2-7; TRBD2 agrees at 8 bases. V gave up 0 bases and J gave up 5 bases; unmatched junction bases: 9. Germline-derived CDR1 and CDR2 are GTSNPN and SVGIG (reference sequence). The CDR3 totals 15 residues. The DNA of the CDR3 is TGTGCCTGGAGTGTACAGTGGGGACTAGGTCACGAGCAGTACTTC. Translated, it gives CAWSVQWGLGHEQYF.

The sample holds one count of this clone. The chain has TRBV12-3 or TRBV12-4 and TRBJ1-5, with D unclear. The CDR3 consists of 12 residues. V dropped 8 bases and J dropped 0 bases, with 5 bases sitting between them. This chain's CDR3 is CASRGSNQPQHF. CDR3 bases: TGTGCCAGCCGGGGTAGCAATCAGCCCCAGCATTTT.

The CDR3 is CASRARTSGALEQYF. As DNA, the CDR3 is TGTGCCAGCAGAGCTCGGACTAGCGGTGCCCTCGAGCAGTACTTC. V gene TRBV2 combines with J gene TRBJ2-7; 10 bases agree with TRBD2. This CDR3 contains 15 residues. The V segment lost 6 bases and the J segment 6 bases; nucleotides outside the gene matches: 11. Germline V gives CDR1 SNHLY, CDR2 FYNNEI. Looking up the rest from reference TRBV2 and TRBJ2-7 gives the full variable domain: EPEVTQTPSHQVTQMGQEVILRCVPISNHLYFYWYRQILGQKVEFLVSFYNNEISEKSEIFDDQFSVERPDGSNFTLKIRSTKLEDSAMYFCASRARTSGALEQYFGPGTRLTVT.

This clone was observed once. The chain links TRBV25-1 to TRBJ1-1, with no clear D. Germline CDR1 and CDR2: MGHDK and SYGVNS. The length of the CDR3 is 12 residues. Trimming removed 4 bases at V and 8 bases at J, with 11 bases between. The CDR3 sequence is CASSAGLTEAFF. The CDR3 nucleotides read TGTGCCAGCAGTGCTGGACTGACCGAAGCTTTCTTT.

The rearrangement uses TRBV2 and TRBJ2-5; possible D gene TRBD1, 5 bases. This CDR3 has 13 residues. Trimming removed 8 bases from V and 1 base from J, with 11 bases in between. From germline, CDR1 is SNHLY and CDR2 FYNNEI. Here the CDR3 reads CASFDRAQETQYF. In DNA, the CDR3 is TGTGCCAGCTTTGACAGAGCCCAAGAGACCCAGTACTTC.

The V call is TRBV7-2, the J call TRBJ1-6, with TRBD1 matching 10 bases. CDR3 length equals 15 residues. From germline, CDR1 is SGHTA and CDR2 FQGNSA. V was clipped by 1 base and J by 8 bases; unmatched bases: 2. The CDR3 sequence: CASSLETGGYSPLHF. The DNA for the CDR3 is TGTGCCAGCAGCTTAGAGACAGGGGGCTATTCACCCCTCCACTTT.

This clone was counted a few times. The chain couples TRBV18 to TRBJ2-3; D is unclear. Germline CDR1 is KGHSH and CDR2 is LQKENI. V was shortened by 8 bases and J by 7 bases, with 19 bases between the two germline ends. The CDR3 runs 14 residues. CDR3 DNA sequence: TGTGCCAGCACCACAGATACCGGCCCCAATACGCAGTATTTT. The encoded protein is CASTTDTGPNTQYF.

This chain uses TRBV27 with TRBJ2-7; possible D gene TRBD2, 6 bases. Germline loops: CDR1 MNHEY, CDR2 SMNVEV (reference sequence). The CDR3 has 14 residues. The V and J ends lost 4 bases and 5 bases respectively, with 15 bases between them. DNA of the CDR3: TGTGCCAGCAGTTCTCCGGGACTCACAAACGAGCAGTACTTC. As protein: CASSSPGLTNEQYF.

This chain uses TRBV2 with TRBJ2-1; 9 nucleotides agree with TRBD2. The germline V gene has CDR1 SNHLY and CDR2 FYNNEI. Losses at the gene ends were 4 bases for V and 0 bases for J; bases not matched to a gene: 16. The CDR3 is 20 amino acids. The CDR3 loop reads CASSGKMEGTSLFSYNEQFF. Written as DNA, the CDR3 is TGTGCCAGCAGTGGAAAGATGGAGGGGACTAGCTTATTCTCCTACAATGAGCAGTTCTTC.

This chain links TRBV15 with TRBJ2-3, with D possibly TRBD1 on 6 matching bases. The CDR3 contains 16 residues. Trimming left V 5 bases short and J 6 bases short, with 21 bases between. Per germline, CDR1 LNHNV and CDR2 YYDKDF (reference sequence). In nucleotides, the CDR3 is TGTGCCACCAGCGAGGGGTGGGGGCTAGTTTTTGATACGCAGTATTTT. Translation gives CATSEGWGLVFDTQYF.

The chain uses TRBV11-2 and TRBJ2-6; D is unclear. This CDR3 contains 13 residues. Germline V lookup: CDR1 SGHAT, CDR2 FQNNGV. V was cut by 4 bases and J by 3 bases, with 4 bases left in between. CDR3 nucleotide sequence: TGTGCCAGCAGCTCCTTTGGGGCCAACGTCCTGACTTTC. Its protein product is CASSSFGANVLTF. Full variable domain (remainder filled in from reference TRBV11-2 and TRBJ2-6): EAGVAQSPRYKIIEKRQSVAFWCNPISGHATLYWYQQILGQGPKLLIQFQNNGVVDDSQLPKDRFSAERLKGVDSTLKIQPAKLEDSAVYLCASSSFGANVLTFGAGSRLTVL.

The chain carries TRBV3-1 (or the pseudogene TRBV3-2) and TRBJ1-6; D gene ambiguous. Germline V gene sequence: CDR1 LGHDT, CDR2 YNNKEL (reference sequence). This CDR3 is built from 15 residues. The ends were cut back, 1 base at V and 11 bases at J, with 15 bases in the middle. The DNA for the CDR3 is TGTGCCAGCAGCCAAGGTCGGACCGTCGGGACACCCCTCCACTTT. Amino acids: CASSQGRTVGTPLHF.

This chain links TRBV6-6 with TRBJ1-4; 7 bases line up with TRBD1. The J segment lost 3 bases and the V segment lost 0 bases, leaving 4 bases of the junction unmatched. The length of the CDR3 is 16 residues. CDR1 is MNHNY and CDR2 is SVGAGI in the germline V gene (reference sequence). CDR3 region: CASSYSRTGPNEKLFF. The DNA of the CDR3 is TGTGCCAGCAGTTACTCGAGGACAGGTCCTAATGAAAAACTGTTTTTT.

The gene calls are TRBV19 and TRBJ2-1; D perhaps matches TRBD2 (6 bases). With 6 bases removed from V and 1 base from J, the gap between germline ends came to 13 bases. This CDR3 is 15 amino acids long. The germline V gene encodes CDR1 LNHDA and CDR2 SQIVND (reference sequence). The CDR3 coding sequence is TGTGCCAGTAGGCCCGGGACTCGTTCCTACAATGAGCAGTTCTTC. Translating it yields CASRPGTRSYNEQFF.

The rearrangement uses TRBV30 and TRBJ1-2, with D tentatively TRBD1 (5 bases). The CDR3 is 13 residues long. V lost 2 bases to trimming and J lost 8 bases, with 15 bases between them. Germline loops: CDR1 GTSNPN, CDR2 SVGIG (reference sequence). DNA for the CDR3: TGTGCCTGGAGTACCAGGGTTCTTGGGGGCTACACCTTC. It codes for CAWSTRVLGGYTF.

For this clone: A read error is possible here, since a much larger clone lies one base away. This chain joins TRBV11-2 and TRBJ2-2; the match to TRBD1 covers 8 bases. The junction had 0 bases not matched to a gene; V was cut back by 4 bases and J by 5 bases. There are 13 residues in the CDR3. Germline V gene lookup returns CDR1 SGHAT and CDR2 FQNNGV. This CDR3 is CASSWTGTGELFF. The CDR3 DNA is TGTGCCAGCAGCTGGACAGGGACCGGGGAGCTGTTTTTT.

DNA for the CDR3: TGTGCCAGCTCAGGGGGGACAGGTGACTATGGCTACACCTTC. It encodes CASSGGTGDYGYTF. The chain couples TRBV18 to TRBJ1-2, with TRBD1 matching over 8 bases. V lost 5 bases and J lost 3; bases outside the gene matches: 5. CDR1 and CDR2 from the germline V gene are KGHSH and LQKENI. The CDR3 has 14 amino acids.

The chain recombines TRBV29-1 with TRBJ2-7, with TRBD2 matching 7 bases. Germline trimming cut 7 bases from V and 0 bases from J; bases unmatched to any gene: 3. This CDR3 is 12 amino acids long. Germline V lookup: CDR1 SQVTM, CDR2 ANQGSEA. This CDR3 reads CSASGSSYEQYF. The CDR3 nucleotides are TGCAGCGCTAGCGGAAGCTCCTACGAGCAGTACTTC.

This chain uses TRBV6-1 with TRBJ1-5; D unclear. This CDR3 spans 15 amino acids. CDR1 is MNHNS, CDR2 SASEGT, per germline. Trimming removed 2 bases from V and 5 bases from J, with 13 bases in between. Here the CDR3 reads CASSELGDTYQPQHF. The CDR3 DNA sequence: TGTGCCAGCAGTGAATTGGGCGACACTTATCAGCCCCAGCATTTT.

The chain links TRBV3-1 (or the pseudogene TRBV3-2) to TRBJ2-7; possible D gene TRBD2, 5 bases. This CDR3 is built from 12 residues. Trimming cost V 4 bases and J 7 bases, with 11 bases left between them. Germline CDR1 LGHDT, CDR2 YNNKEL (reference sequence). The CDR3 is CASSPPSGEQYF. The CDR3 DNA is TGTGCCAGCAGCCCTCCCTCGGGAGAGCAGTACTTC.

This clone was found a few times. This chain links TRBV7-9 with TRBJ2-1; unclear D gene. The CDR3 loop spans 14 amino acids. Between the trimmed V and J ends, which lost 7 bases and 2 bases, there was a span of 12 bases. Germline lookup yields CDR1 SEHNR and CDR2 FQNEAQ (reference sequence). The CDR3 protein is CASTAPGAYNEQFF. CDR3 nucleotide sequence: TGTGCCAGCACCGCTCCGGGTGCCTACAATGAGCAGTTCTTC.

V is TRBV4-2 and J is TRBJ2-2; weak D call: TRBD1 (6 bases). Germline CDR1 reads LGHNA; CDR2 reads YNFKEQ. The CDR3 loop spans 14 amino acids. V was cut by 8 bases and J by 2 bases, with 12 bases left in between. The CDR3 reads CASDADRNTGELFF. CDR3 bases: TGTGCCAGCGACGCGGACAGAAACACCGGGGAGCTGTTTTTT.

The genes are TRBV19 and TRBJ1-5, with D possibly being TRBD1 (6 bases). V was shortened by 3 bases and J by 0 bases, with 12 bases between the two germline ends. The germline V gene has CDR1 LNHDA and CDR2 SQIVND (reference sequence). The CDR3 loop spans 16 amino acids. In DNA form, the CDR3 reads TGTGCCAGTAGTATCCTGGGACATTATAGCAATCAGCCCCAGCATTTT. Amino acid sequence: CASSILGHYSNQPQHF.

A few counts support this clone. For the CDR3, the DNA is TGTGCCAGCAGCGTAGCTGGCACGCTCATGAACACTGAAGCTTTCTTT. Translating gives CASSVAGTLMNTEAFF. The chain is built from TRBV9 and TRBJ1-1; D is ambiguous. With 0 bases removed from V and 0 bases from J, the gap between germline ends came to 12 bases. The V gene's germline CDR1 is SGDLS and CDR2 YYNGEE. The CDR3 totals 16 residues. The whole variable domain, filled in from reference TRBV9 and TRBJ1-1, reads DSGVTQTPKHLITATGQRVTLRCSPRSGDLSVYWYQQSLDQGLQFLIQYYNGEERAKGNILERFSAQQFPDLHSELNLSSLELGDSALYFCASSVAGTLMNTEAFFGQGTRLTVV.

The chain has TRBV4-2 and TRBJ1-2; 8 bases align to TRBD1. Germline values: CDR1 LGHNA, CDR2 YNFKEQ. Germline trimming cut 0 bases from V and 10 bases from J; bases unmatched to any gene: 4. The CDR3 is 13 amino acids. The CDR3 DNA reads TGTGCCAGCAGCCAAGATCTACAGGGGGTCTACACCTTC. Amino acid sequence: CASSQDLQGVYTF.

J is TRBJ2-5 and V is TRBV6-5, with a possible D match to TRBD1 (5 bases). Germline V gives CDR1 MNHEY, CDR2 SVGAGI. The V end lost 3 bases, the J end lost 5 bases, and 13 bases lay between the germline ends. The CDR3 contains 14 residues. The CDR3: CASSYGQGTETQYF. The CDR3 coding sequence is TGTGCCAGCAGTTATGGGCAGGGTACGGAGACCCAGTACTTC.

The chain has TRBV4-1 and TRBJ2-4, with 7 bases that match TRBD1. Germline CDR1 and CDR2: MGHRA and YSYEKL. The CDR3 length is 17 residues. The DNA for the CDR3 is TGCCCCCGCCCCCGACAGGGTATGGCCCTGGCCAAAAACATTCAGTACTTC. As protein: CPRPRQGMALAKNIQYF.

The chain couples TRBV20-1 to TRBJ2-5, with D tentatively TRBD2 (6 bases). From germline, CDR1 is DFQATT and CDR2 SNEGSKA (reference sequence). The CDR3 is 11 residues long. Trimming took 3 bases from V and 13 from J, leaving 15 bases between them. CDR3: CSASDRDLRYF. CDR3 in DNA: TGCAGTGCTAGTGACCGGGACTTACGGTACTTC.